This passage covers 30 T cell receptor beta chains from one sample sequenced in a study of blood T cell repertoires in COVID-19. The repertoire was sequenced with immunoSEQ multiplex PCR; TCRdb's copy has only in-frame clones and lacks some. The table includes almost 55,000 clones, roughly 80% detected once. The specimen sequenced was peripheral blood. These receptors were obtained from a man aged 50 to 60 with acute or convalescent COVID-19.

The chain uses TRBV6-5 and TRBJ2-7; 9 nucleotides line up with TRBD2. The V and J ends lost 8 bases and 3 bases, in that order; junction bases with no gene match: 8. This CDR3 comprises 14 residues. The germline V gene has CDR1 MNHEY and CDR2 SVGAGI. CDR3 amino acids: CASSASGDSYEQYF. CDR3 coding DNA: TGTGCCAGCTCCGCTAGCGGGGATAGCTACGAGCAGTACTTC.

The V call is TRBV5-1, the J call TRBJ2-7; 11 nucleotides match TRBD2. This CDR3 region has 17 residues. Germline CDR1 is SGHRS and CDR2 is YFSETQ. The trim removed 2 bases at V and 0 bases at J, leaving 7 bases unmatched. In DNA form, the CDR3 reads TGCGCCAGCAGCTTCTCTAGCGGGAGGCCAAGCTCCTACGAGCAGTACTTC. This gives the protein CASSFSSGRPSSYEQYF.

CDR3 sequence (DNA): TGCGCCAGCAGCCAAGATCGACGGGAGGGCCGGTATGAGCAGTTCTTC. Its protein is CASSQDRREGRYEQFF. The chain links TRBV4-1 to TRBJ2-1; 8 bases are shared with TRBD2. Germline assignment: CDR1 MGHRA and CDR2 YSYEKL. Trimming removed 0 bases from V and 8 bases from J; junction bases left unmatched: 9. The CDR3 contains 16 residues.

The chain uses TRBV16 and TRBJ2-7; D may be TRBD1 (6 bases). The CDR3 runs to 15 residues. Between the trimmed V and J ends, which lost 0 bases and 1 base, there was a span of 10 bases. CDR1 KGHSY and CDR2 FQNENV come from the germline V gene. This chain's CDR3 is CASSQSPGVSYEQYF. CDR3 nucleotides: TGTGCCAGCAGCCAATCGCCAGGGGTTTCCTACGAGCAGTACTTC.

The chain combines TRBV28 with TRBJ2-7; 10 bases match TRBD2. Germline CDR1 is MDHEN and CDR2 is SYDVKM. The CDR3 extends over 14 amino acids. V lost 2 bases, J lost 6 bases, and 4 bases stayed unmatched. The CDR3 sequence: CASSLSLAGVEQYF. Here the CDR3 DNA reads TGTGCCAGCAGTTTAAGCCTAGCGGGAGTCGAGCAGTACTTC.

The rearrangement joins TRBV11-2 to TRBJ2-5, with TRBD1 matching 9 bases. Germline CDR1 is SGHAT and CDR2 is FQNNGV. After removal of 5 bases from V and 5 bases from J, the junction contained 6 bases not matched to a gene. The CDR3 runs 14 residues. CDR3 in DNA: TGTGCCAGCAGCCAACAGGGGGCGAGGGAGACCCAGTACTTC. Residues: CASSQQGARETQYF.

The chain couples TRBV18 to TRBJ1-1; 7 bases line up with TRBD1. The CDR3 has 15 residues. V shed 3 bases, J shed 13 bases, and the junction held 17 bases outside the gene matches. In germline, CDR1 is KGHSH, CDR2 LQKENI. The CDR3 sequence is CASSPFTGEPLKGFF. The CDR3 region has the DNA TGTGCCAGCTCACCCTTTACAGGGGAGCCTTTGAAAGGTTTCTTT.

This chain connects TRBV27 to TRBJ2-2, with D unresolved. Germline V CDR1 and CDR2: MNHEY, SMNVEV (reference sequence). The CDR3 contains 16 residues. Trimming cost V 0 bases and J 4 bases, with 12 bases left between them. CDR3 in DNA: TGTGCCAGCAGTTTATCCGGTACCGTCGGCACCGGGGAGCTGTTTTTT. It codes for CASSLSGTVGTGELFF.

This clone rates as medium-sized. The chain has TRBV24-1 and TRBJ1-1; D is undetermined. The germline V gene encodes CDR1 KGHDR and CDR2 SFDVKD. This CDR3 region has 14 residues. With 0 bases removed from V and 7 bases from J, the gap between germline ends came to 11 bases. The CDR3 region is CATSDLQPGIEAFF. The CDR3 region has the DNA TGTGCCACCAGTGATTTGCAGCCCGGGATTGAAGCTTTCTTT.

The chain recombines TRBV4-2 with TRBJ2-5; 11 nucleotides line up with TRBD2. The ends lost 3 bases at V and 6 bases at J; junction bases unmatched: 12. CDR1 and CDR2 (germline): LGHNA, YNFKEQ. There are 17 residues in the CDR3. DNA of the CDR3: TGTGCCAGCAGCCAGAAGTGGGGACTAGCGGCCAGTCAGACCCAGTACTTC. Amino acids: CASSQKWGLAASQTQYF.

The rearrangement links TRBV7-8 to TRBJ2-2; 7 bases are shared with TRBD2. Trimming removed 2 bases from V and 1 base from J; junction bases left unmatched: 4. The CDR3 consists of 16 residues. Germline CDR1 and CDR2: SGHVS and FQNEAQ. The CDR3 sequence: CASSLRLAVNTGELFF. In DNA form, the CDR3 reads TGTGCCAGCAGCTTAAGGCTAGCGGTGAACACCGGGGAGCTGTTTTTT.

This clone was observed a handful of times. The chain employs TRBV19 and TRBJ1-1, with D possibly being TRBD1 (5 bases). CDR1 LNHDA and CDR2 SQIVND come from the germline V gene (reference sequence). V shed 0 bases and J shed 3 bases, with 8 bases lying between them. The CDR3 spans 14 residues. The DNA for the CDR3 is TGTGCCAGTAGTATAGATCGGGGGGACACTGAAGCTTTCTTT. It encodes CASSIDRGDTEAFF.

This clone occurred a few times. This rearrangement joins TRBV28 to TRBJ2-7, with TRBD1 identical over 9 bases. Germline V lookup: CDR1 MDHEN, CDR2 SYDVKM. The CDR3 is made up of 14 amino acids. Trimming cost V 10 bases and J 4 bases; bases outside gene matches: 11. The CDR3 bases are TGTGCCACCTGGAGCAGGGACAGGGTTTACGAGCAGTACTTC. This sequence encodes CATWSRDRVYEQYF.

The chain links TRBV4-1 to TRBJ1-1; TRBD1 might be the D (5 bases). Looked up from germline, CDR1 is MGHRA and CDR2 is YSYEKL. The V end was cut by 2 bases, the J end by 1 base, with 8 bases between. This CDR3 region has 14 residues. The CDR3 DNA sequence: TGCGCCAGCAGCCAACCGGGGGGGAACACTGAAGCTTTCTTT. Its translation is CASSQPGGNTEAFF.

The chain has TRBV15 and TRBJ2-2, with 7 bases that match TRBD2. Germline assignment: CDR1 LNHNV and CDR2 YYDKDF (reference sequence). The CDR3 runs to 14 residues. With V trimmed by 4 bases and J by 3 bases, 2 bases remained unmatched. CDR3 sequence: CATSILADTGELFF. CDR3 bases: TGTGCCACCAGCATCCTAGCGGACACCGGGGAGCTGTTTTTT.

This chain connects TRBV5-1 to TRBJ2-5; TRBD2 aligns across 7 bases. Germline lookup yields CDR1 SGHRS and CDR2 YFSETQ. The CDR3 has 16 amino acids. Trimming took 5 bases from V and 0 from J; bases not matched to a gene: 10. CDR3: CASRPTSEWYQETQYF. The DNA of the CDR3 is TGCGCCAGCAGGCCTACTAGCGAATGGTACCAAGAGACCCAGTACTTC.

The rearrangement joins TRBV4-2 to TRBJ1-2; weak D call: TRBD1 (5 bases). The V end was cut by 4 bases, the J end by 3 bases, with 12 bases between. This CDR3 has 14 amino acids. Per the germline V gene, CDR1 is LGHNA and CDR2 is YNFKEQ. CDR3 nucleotides: TGTGCCAGCAGCCCCTCAGGAGGGGACTATGGCTACACCTTC. Protein: CASSPSGGDYGYTF.

CDR3 residues: CASSLGGSYGYTF. In DNA form, the CDR3 reads TGTGCCAGCAGCTTAGGGGGCAGCTATGGCTACACCTTC. The rearrangement links TRBV7-9 to TRBJ1-2, with D possibly being TRBD1 (5 bases). V was trimmed by 1 base and J by 4 bases, leaving 7 bases between them. CDR1 and CDR2 (germline): SEHNR, FQNEAQ (reference sequence). CDR3 size: 13 residues.

This clone was counted a single time. This chain connects TRBV4-1 to TRBJ1-3; no clear D. This CDR3 region has 18 residues. Germline CDR1 reads MGHRA; CDR2 reads YSYEKL. The V gene lost 4 bases and the J gene lost 4 bases, with 23 bases spanning the gap. CDR3 nucleotides: TGCGCCAGCAGCCGCAACACGGGATTCGGGTCTCCCGGAAACACCATATATTTT. Translated: CASSRNTGFGSPGNTIYF.

This chain connects TRBV7-9 to TRBJ1-3; no reliable D call. The V end was cut by 5 bases, the J end by 6 bases, with 14 bases between. This CDR3 is built from 14 residues. Germline assignment: CDR1 SEHNR and CDR2 FQNEAQ (reference sequence). The CDR3 here is CASSGGGEENTIYF. CDR3 in DNA: TGTGCCAGCAGCGGAGGTGGGGAGGAAAACACCATATATTTT.

Worth noting for this clone: An end of the junction does not agree with germline; a read error may underlie this. The chain links TRBV19 to TRBJ2-4; 7 positions match TRBD2. Germline values: CDR1 LNHDA, CDR2 SQIVND (reference sequence). The CDR3 extends over 14 amino acids. CDR3 sequence (DNA): TGTGCCAATAGTCCTGGGGGAGGGATAACCATTCAGTACTTC. Its protein product is CANSPGGGITIQYF.

The chain is built from TRBV29-1 and TRBJ1-2; 7 bases are shared with TRBD1. Germline V CDR1 and CDR2: SQVTM, ANQGSEA. The V segment lost 4 bases and the J segment 2 bases; nucleotides outside the gene matches: 4. The CDR3 loop spans 13 amino acids. The CDR3 sequence: CSVGDSYNYGYTF. In DNA form, the CDR3 reads TGCAGCGTTGGGGACAGCTACAACTATGGCTACACCTTC.

The chain joins TRBV19 to TRBJ2-2; a possible D gene is TRBD2 (5 bases). This CDR3 spans 13 amino acids. Germline CDR1 and CDR2: LNHDA and SQIVND (reference sequence). V lost 3 bases and J lost 7, with 9 bases in between. The CDR3 DNA reads TGTGCCAGTAGTATTTCCGGGGTCGGGGAGCTGTTTTTT. Translated: CASSISGVGELFF.

The chain employs TRBV24-1 and TRBJ1-5; TRBD1 matches 9 bases. Germline V gene data show CDR1 as KGHDR and CDR2 as SFDVKD. Trimming at V came to 5 bases and at J to 0 bases, leaving 7 bases not matched to a gene. CDR3 length: 17 residues. DNA for the CDR3: TGTGCCACCAGTGGCAGGACAGGGGTAAATAGCAATCAGCCCCAGCATTTT. Translation: CATSGRTGVNSNQPQHF.

The CDR3 region is CASSFMNTEAFF. CDR3 coding DNA: TGTGCCAGCAGTTTTATGAACACTGAAGCTTTCTTT. The chain recombines TRBV12-3 or TRBV12-4 with TRBJ1-1, with no clear D. V was clipped by 3 bases and J by 0 bases, with 2 bases between them. The CDR3 covers 12 residues.

In DNA, the CDR3 is TGTGCCAGCAGCTTAGGGACAGGGGTTAATCAGCCCCAGCATTTT. Protein product: CASSLGTGVNQPQHF. The J gene is TRBJ1-5, the V gene TRBV7-2; 9 bases line up with TRBD1. Germline CDR1 reads SGHTA; CDR2 reads FQGNSA. Losses at the gene ends were 1 base for V and 4 bases for J; bases not matched to a gene: 2. This CDR3 is 15 amino acids long.

V is TRBV27 and J is TRBJ2-6; 8 bases fit TRBD1. V was clipped by 6 bases and J by 0 bases; unmatched bases: 7. This CDR3 region has 17 residues. The germline V gene encodes CDR1 MNHEY and CDR2 SMNVEV (reference sequence). CDR3 DNA sequence: TGTGCCAGCAGCTCGGACAGGGTAATCTCTGGGGCCAACGTCCTGACTTTC. Protein product: CASSSDRVISGANVLTF.

The rearrangement joins TRBV4-1 to TRBJ1-5, with TRBD1 matching 8 bases. After removal of 3 bases from V and 6 bases from J, the junction contained 10 bases not matched to a gene. Germline CDR1 is MGHRA and CDR2 is YSYEKL. CDR3 length: 16 amino acids. CDR3 region: CASSHEGQGMGQPQHF. In DNA form, the CDR3 reads TGCGCCAGCAGCCATGAAGGACAGGGAATGGGTCAGCCCCAGCATTTT.

The V call is TRBV20-1, the J call TRBJ2-5; 11 bases line up with TRBD2. This CDR3 contains 13 residues. Germline V gene sequence: CDR1 DFQATT, CDR2 SNEGSKA (reference sequence). The J segment lost 5 bases and the V segment lost 3 bases, leaving 2 bases of the junction unmatched. The CDR3 DNA follows: TGCAGTGCTAGTAGCGGGGGGGCCGAGACCCAGTACTTC. It encodes CSASSGGAETQYF.

The V call is TRBV13, the J call TRBJ1-4; 9 bases align to TRBD1. CDR3 length: 15 amino acids. V lost 3 bases, J lost 7 bases, and 6 bases stayed unmatched. Per the germline V gene, CDR1 is PRHDT and CDR2 is FYEKMQ (reference sequence). The CDR3 reads CASSLGTGYGEKLFF. The DNA of the CDR3 is TGTGCCAGCAGCTTGGGGACAGGGTACGGTGAAAAACTGTTTTTT. Full variable domain (missing parts from reference TRBV13 and TRBJ1-4): AAGVIQSPRHLIKEKRETATLKCYPIPRHDTVYWYQQGPGQDPQFLISFYEKMQSDKGSIPDRFSAQQFSDYHSELNMSSLELGDSALYFCASSLGTGYGEKLFFGSGTQLSVL.